The clone carrying this TCR beta chain was found once. What it binds is unknown. Measured with immunoSEQ multiplex PCR; TCRdb has only the in-frame clones, and not every one. The table has roughly 1.4 million clones, around 98.5% seen once. Healthy HIV-negative adults without recent acute infections or vaccinations served as donors. Looked up from germline, CDR1 is SGHTA and CDR2 is FQGTGA. Deletions cut 5 bases from V and 0 bases from J, with 16 bases between. The CDR3 loop spans 17 amino acids. This specimen comes from a study of shared clonotypes between healthy human individuals. Study results and limitations: Rarefaction curves obtained for sorted subsets showed sequencing incomplete despite large depth.

The sequence derives from a man in his thirties or forties in good health. Sequencing was done on a sample of naive CD4+ T cells sorted from blood. Subset specified: CD45RA+ positively selected. This sequence joins TRBV7-3 and TRBJ2-2; D perhaps matches TRBD2 (5 bases). In nucleotides, the CDR3 is TGTGCCAGCAGCCCCGTCGGTGGGAGAACGAACACCGGGGAGCTGTTTTTT. Residues: CASSPVGGRTNTGELFF. Full variable domain (missing parts from reference TRBV7-3 and TRBJ2-2): GAGVSQTPSNKVTEKGKYVELRCDPISGHTALYWYRQSLGQGPEFLIYFQGTGAADDSGLPNDRFFAVRPEGSVSTLKIQRTERGDSAVYLCASSPVGGRTNTGELFFGEGSRLTVL.